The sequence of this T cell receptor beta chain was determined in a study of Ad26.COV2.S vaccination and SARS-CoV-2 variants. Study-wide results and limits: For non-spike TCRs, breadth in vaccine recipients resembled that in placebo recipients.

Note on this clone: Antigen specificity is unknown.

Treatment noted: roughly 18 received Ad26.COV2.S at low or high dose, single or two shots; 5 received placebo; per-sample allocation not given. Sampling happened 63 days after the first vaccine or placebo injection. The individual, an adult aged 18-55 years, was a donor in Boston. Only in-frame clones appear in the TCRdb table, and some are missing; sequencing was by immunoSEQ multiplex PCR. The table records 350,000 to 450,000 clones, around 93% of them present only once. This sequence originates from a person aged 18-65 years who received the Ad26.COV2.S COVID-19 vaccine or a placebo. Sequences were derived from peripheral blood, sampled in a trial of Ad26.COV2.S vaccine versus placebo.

CDR3 protein: CAWLPSRDSNYEQYF. CDR3 DNA sequence: TGTGCCTGGTTACCCTCTAGGGATTCAAACTACGAGCAGTACTTC. The V and J genes are TRBV30 and TRBJ2-7; D is ambiguous. The CDR3 is 15 residues long. Germline-derived CDR1 and CDR2 are GTSNPN and SVGIG (reference sequence). V lost 5 bases, J lost 3 bases, and 20 bases lay in between.